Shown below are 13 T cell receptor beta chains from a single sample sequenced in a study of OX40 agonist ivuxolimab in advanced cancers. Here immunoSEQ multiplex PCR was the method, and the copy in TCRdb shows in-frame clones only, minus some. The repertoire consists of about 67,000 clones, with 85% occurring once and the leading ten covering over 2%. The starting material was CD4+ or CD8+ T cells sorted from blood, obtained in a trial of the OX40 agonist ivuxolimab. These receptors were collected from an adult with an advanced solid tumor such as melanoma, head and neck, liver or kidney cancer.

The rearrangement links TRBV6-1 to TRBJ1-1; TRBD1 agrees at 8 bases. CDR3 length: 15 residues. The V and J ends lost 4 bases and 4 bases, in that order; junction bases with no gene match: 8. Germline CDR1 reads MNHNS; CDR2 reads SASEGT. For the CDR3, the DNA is TGTGCCAGCAGTGCCCGGGACAGGCCCAGCACTGAAGCTTTCTTT. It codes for CASSARDRPSTEAFF.

The CDR3 loop reads CASSSSRDRGTEQYF. The CDR3 bases are TGTGCCAGTAGTTCTAGCCGGGACAGGGGTACTGAGCAGTACTTC. The rearrangement joins TRBV19 to TRBJ2-7, with 10 bases lining up with TRBD1. The CDR3 is 15 amino acids. V lost 5 bases to trimming and J lost 7 bases; unmatched junction nucleotides: 11. Germline values: CDR1 LNHDA, CDR2 SQIVND (reference sequence). Complete variable domain (other parts from reference TRBV19 and TRBJ2-7): DGGITQSPKYLFRKEGQNVTLSCEQNLNHDAMYWYRQDPGQGLRLIYYSQIVNDFQKGDIAEGYSVSREKKESFPLTVTSAQKNPTAFYLCASSSSRDRGTEQYFGPGTRLTVT.

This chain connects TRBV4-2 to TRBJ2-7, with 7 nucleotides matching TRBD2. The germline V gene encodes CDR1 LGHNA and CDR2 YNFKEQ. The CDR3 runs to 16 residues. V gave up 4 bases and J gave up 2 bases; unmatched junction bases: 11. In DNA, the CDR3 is TGTGCCAGCAGCCCGGGCACGGCGGGAGAGACCTACGAGCAGTACTTC. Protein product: CASSPGTAGETYEQYF.

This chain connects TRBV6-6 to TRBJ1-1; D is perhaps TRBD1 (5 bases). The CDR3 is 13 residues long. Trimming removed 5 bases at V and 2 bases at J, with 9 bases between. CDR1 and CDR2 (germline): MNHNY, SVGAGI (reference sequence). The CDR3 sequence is CASSITGNTEAFF. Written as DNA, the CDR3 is TGTGCCAGCAGTATTACAGGTAACACTGAAGCTTTCTTT.

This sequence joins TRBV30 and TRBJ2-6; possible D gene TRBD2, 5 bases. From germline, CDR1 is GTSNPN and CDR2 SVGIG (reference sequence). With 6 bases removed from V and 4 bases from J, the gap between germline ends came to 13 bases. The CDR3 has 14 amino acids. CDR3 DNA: TGTGCCTGCAACCTCGGGGTCGGGGCCAACGTCCTGACTTTC. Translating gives CACNLGVGANVLTF.

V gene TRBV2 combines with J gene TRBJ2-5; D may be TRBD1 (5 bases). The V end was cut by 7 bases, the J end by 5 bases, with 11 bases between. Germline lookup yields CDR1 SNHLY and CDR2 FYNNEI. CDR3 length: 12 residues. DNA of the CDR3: TGTGCCAGCACCCGTAGGGGTGAGACCCAGTACTTC. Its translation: CASTRRGETQYF.

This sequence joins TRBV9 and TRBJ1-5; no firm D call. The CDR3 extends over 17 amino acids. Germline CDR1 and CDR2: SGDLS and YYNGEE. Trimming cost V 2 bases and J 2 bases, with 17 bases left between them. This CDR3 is CASSVGYRPLGNQPQHF. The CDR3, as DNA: TGTGCCAGCAGCGTTGGATATAGGCCCCTGGGCAATCAGCCCCAGCATTTT.

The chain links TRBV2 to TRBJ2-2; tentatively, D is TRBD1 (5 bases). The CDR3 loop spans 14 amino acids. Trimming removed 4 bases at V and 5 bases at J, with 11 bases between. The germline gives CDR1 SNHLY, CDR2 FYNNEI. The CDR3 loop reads CASSVSQGTGELFF. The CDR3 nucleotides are TGTGCCAGCAGTGTGAGCCAGGGAACCGGGGAGCTGTTTTTT.

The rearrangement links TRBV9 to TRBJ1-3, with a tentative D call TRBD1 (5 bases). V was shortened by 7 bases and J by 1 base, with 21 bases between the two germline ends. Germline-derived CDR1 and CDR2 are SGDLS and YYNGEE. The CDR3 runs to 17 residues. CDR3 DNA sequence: TGTGCCAGCCACCCGACCGGGACTTTATCTTCTGGAAACACCATATATTTT. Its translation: CASHPTGTLSSGNTIYF. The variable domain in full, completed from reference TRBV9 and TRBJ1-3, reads DSGVTQTPKHLITATGQRVTLRCSPRSGDLSVYWYQQSLDQGLQFLIQYYNGEERAKGNILERFSAQQFPDLHSELNLSSLELGDSALYFCASHPTGTLSSGNTIYFGEGSWLTVV.

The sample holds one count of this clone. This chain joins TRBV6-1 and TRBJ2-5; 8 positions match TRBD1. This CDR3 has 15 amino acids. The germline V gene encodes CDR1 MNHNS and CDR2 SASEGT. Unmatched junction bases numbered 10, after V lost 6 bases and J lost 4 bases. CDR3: CASSSRQGRRETQYF. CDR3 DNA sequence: TGTGCCAGCAGCTCACGACAGGGGCGGAGAGAGACCCAGTACTTC.

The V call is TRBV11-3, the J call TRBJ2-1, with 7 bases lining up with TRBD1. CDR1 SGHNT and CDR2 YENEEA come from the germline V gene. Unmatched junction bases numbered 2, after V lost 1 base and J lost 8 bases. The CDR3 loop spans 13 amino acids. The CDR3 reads CASSLGQGDEQFF. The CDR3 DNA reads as TGTGCCAGCAGCTTAGGGCAGGGGGATGAGCAGTTCTTC.

DNA of the CDR3: TGTGCCAGCAGTCAGGGGGGCCTGTACAATGAGCAGTTCTTC. Translated, it gives CASSQGGLYNEQFF. J is TRBJ2-1 and V is TRBV28; a weak D match, TRBD1 (7 bases). The CDR3 sequence is 14 residues long. Germline V gene sequence: CDR1 MDHEN, CDR2 SYDVKM. Trimming pared 5 bases from V and 4 bases from J, leaving 12 bases between.

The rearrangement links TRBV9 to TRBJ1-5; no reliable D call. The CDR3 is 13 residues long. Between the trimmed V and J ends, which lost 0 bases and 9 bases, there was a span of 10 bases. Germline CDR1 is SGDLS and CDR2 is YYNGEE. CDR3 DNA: TGTGCCAGCAGCGTAGACAGTGAGGGGCCCCAGCATTTT. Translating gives CASSVDSEGPQHF.